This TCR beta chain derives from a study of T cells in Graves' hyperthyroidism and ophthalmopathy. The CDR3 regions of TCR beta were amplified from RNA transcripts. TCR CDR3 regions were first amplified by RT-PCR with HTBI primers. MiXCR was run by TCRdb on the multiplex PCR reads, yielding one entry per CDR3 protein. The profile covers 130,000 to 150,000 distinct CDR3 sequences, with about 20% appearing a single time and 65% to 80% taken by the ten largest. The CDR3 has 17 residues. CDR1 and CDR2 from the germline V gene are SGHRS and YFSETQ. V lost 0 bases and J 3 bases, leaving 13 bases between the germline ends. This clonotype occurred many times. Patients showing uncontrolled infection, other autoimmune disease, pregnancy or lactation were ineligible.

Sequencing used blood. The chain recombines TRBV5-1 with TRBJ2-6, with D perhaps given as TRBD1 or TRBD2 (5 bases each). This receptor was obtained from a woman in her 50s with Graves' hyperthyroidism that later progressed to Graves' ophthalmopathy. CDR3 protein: CASSLAMGVNGANVLTF. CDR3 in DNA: TGCGCCAGCAGCTTGGCCATGGGGGTTAATGGGGCCAACGTCCTGACTTTC.